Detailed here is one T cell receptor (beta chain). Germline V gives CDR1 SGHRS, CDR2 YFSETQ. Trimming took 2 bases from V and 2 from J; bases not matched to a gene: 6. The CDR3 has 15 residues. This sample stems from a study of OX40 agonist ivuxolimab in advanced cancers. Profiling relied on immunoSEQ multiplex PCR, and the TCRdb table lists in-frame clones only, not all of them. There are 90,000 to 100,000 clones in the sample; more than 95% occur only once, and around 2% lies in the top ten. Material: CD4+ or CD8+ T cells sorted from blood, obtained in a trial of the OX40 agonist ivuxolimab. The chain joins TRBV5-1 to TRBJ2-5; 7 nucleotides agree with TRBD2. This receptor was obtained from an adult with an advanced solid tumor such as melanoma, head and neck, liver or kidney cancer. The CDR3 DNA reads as TGCGCCAGCAGCTTCGAGGGAGGGCCTCAAGAGACCCAGTACTTC. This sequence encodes CASSFEGGPQETQYF.